This T cell receptor beta chain was documented in a study of CD8 T cells in ankylosing spondylitis. Study-level findings and limits: Disease-linked clones were CD8+ and relatively rare in peripheral blood. What seemed typical of ankylosing spondylitis blood was a TCR beta motif built from about 8 highly homologous variants.

TCRdb redid the calling of the 5' RACE reads with MiXCR, one entry per CDR3 protein. In the table there are 200,000 to 250,000 distinct CDR3 sequences, just under 7.5% of which are singletons. Remarks on this clonotype: The antigen remains unidentified.

The length of the CDR3 is 20 residues. CDR1 is SGHAT and CDR2 is FQNNGV in the germline V gene. After removal of 2 bases from V and 0 bases from J, the junction contained 11 bases not matched to a gene. This receptor was obtained from a male donor with ankylosing spondylitis. Sequencing was carried out using blood, either unsorted or a sorted T cell fraction (not recorded which). The chain joins TRBV11-2 to TRBJ2-6, with TRBD2 identical over 9 bases. The chain's CDR3 is CASSLPLAGAQSSGANVLTF. The CDR3 DNA is TGTGCCAGCAGCTTACCCTTAGCGGGGGCTCAAAGCTCTGGGGCCAACGTCCTGACTTTC.